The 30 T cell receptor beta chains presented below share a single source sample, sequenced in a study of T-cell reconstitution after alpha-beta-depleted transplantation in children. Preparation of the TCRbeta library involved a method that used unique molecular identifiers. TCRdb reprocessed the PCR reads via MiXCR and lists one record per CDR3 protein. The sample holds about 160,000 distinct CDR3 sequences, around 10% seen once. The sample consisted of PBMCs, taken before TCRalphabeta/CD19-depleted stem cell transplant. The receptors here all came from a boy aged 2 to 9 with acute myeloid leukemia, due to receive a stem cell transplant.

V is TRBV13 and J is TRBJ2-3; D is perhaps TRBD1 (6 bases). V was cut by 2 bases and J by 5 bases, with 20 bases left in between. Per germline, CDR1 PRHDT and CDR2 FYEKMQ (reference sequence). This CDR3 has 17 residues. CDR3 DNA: TGTGCCAGCAGCTTAATGGGGTCTGGGGGCTCGTTAGATACGCAGTATTTT. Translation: CASSLMGSGGSLDTQYF.

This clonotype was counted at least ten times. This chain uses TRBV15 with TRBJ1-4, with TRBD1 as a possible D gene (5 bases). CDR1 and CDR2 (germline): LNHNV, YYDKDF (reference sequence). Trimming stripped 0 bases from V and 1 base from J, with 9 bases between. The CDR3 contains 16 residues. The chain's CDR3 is CATSRDTDRTNEKLFF. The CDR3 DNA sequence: TGTGCCACCAGCAGAGATACTGACAGAACTAATGAAAAACTGTTTTTT.

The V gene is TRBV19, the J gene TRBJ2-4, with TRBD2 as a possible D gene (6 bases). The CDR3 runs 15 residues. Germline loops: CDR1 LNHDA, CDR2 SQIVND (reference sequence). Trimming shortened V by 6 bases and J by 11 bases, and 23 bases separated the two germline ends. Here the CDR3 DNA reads TGTGCCAGTAGCCCTAGATCGCCGGGACTCCCCTTTCAGTACTTC. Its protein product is CASSPRSPGLPFQYF.

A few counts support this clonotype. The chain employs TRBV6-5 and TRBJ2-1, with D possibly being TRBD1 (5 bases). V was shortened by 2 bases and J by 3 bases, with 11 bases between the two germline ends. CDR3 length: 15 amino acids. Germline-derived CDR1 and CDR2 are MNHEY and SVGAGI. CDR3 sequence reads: CASSYTRVGYNEQFF. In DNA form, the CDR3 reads TGTGCCAGCAGTTACACCAGGGTAGGCTACAATGAGCAGTTCTTC.

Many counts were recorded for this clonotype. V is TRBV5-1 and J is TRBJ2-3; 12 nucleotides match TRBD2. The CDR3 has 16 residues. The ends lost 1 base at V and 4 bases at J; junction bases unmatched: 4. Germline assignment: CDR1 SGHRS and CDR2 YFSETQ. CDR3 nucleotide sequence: TGCGCCAGCAGCTTGCCTAGCGGGGGGGCCGCAGATACGCAGTATTTT. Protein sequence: CASSLPSGGAADTQYF.

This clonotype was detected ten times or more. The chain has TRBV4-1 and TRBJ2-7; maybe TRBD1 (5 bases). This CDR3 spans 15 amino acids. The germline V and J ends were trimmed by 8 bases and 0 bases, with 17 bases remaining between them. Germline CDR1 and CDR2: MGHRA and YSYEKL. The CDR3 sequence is CASQETRQNSYEQYF. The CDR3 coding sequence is TGCGCCAGCCAAGAGACCAGACAGAACTCCTACGAGCAGTACTTC.

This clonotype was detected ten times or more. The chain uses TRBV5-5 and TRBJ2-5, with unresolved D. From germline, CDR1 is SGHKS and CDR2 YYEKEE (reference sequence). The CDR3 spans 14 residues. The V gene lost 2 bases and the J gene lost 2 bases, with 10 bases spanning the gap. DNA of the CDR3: TGTGCCAGCAGCTTTAAGGGCCGACAAGAGACCCAGTACTTC. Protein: CASSFKGRQETQYF.

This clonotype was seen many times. CDR3 DNA: TGTGCCAGCACTGAAAAAGGGGGCAATCAGCCCCAGCATTTT. This encodes CASTEKGGNQPQHF. V gene TRBV27 combines with J gene TRBJ1-5; a weak D match, TRBD1 (5 bases). The germline V and J ends were trimmed by 7 bases and 2 bases, with 12 bases remaining between them. The CDR3 runs to 14 residues. The V gene's germline CDR1 is MNHEY and CDR2 SMNVEV (reference sequence).

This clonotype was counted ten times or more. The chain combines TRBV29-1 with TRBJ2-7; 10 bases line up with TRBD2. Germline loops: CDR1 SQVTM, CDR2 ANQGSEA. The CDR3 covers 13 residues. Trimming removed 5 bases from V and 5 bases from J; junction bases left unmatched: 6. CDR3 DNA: TGCAGCGTTTTAGCGGGAGGATCCCACGAGCAGTACTTC. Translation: CSVLAGGSHEQYF.

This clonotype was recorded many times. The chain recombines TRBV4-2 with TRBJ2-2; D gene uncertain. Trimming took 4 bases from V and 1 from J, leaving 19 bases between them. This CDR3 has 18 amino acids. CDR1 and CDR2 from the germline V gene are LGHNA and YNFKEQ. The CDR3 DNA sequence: TGTGCCAGCAGCCCGATAAGCAAGACTGCCCAGAACACCGGGGAGCTGTTTTTT. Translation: CASSPISKTAQNTGELFF.

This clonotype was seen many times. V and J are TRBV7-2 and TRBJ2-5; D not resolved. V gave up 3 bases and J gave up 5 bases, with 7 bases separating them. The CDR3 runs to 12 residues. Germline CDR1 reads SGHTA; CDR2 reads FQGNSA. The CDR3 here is CASSFLLETQYF. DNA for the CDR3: TGTGCCAGCAGCTTTCTTTTGGAGACCCAGTACTTC.

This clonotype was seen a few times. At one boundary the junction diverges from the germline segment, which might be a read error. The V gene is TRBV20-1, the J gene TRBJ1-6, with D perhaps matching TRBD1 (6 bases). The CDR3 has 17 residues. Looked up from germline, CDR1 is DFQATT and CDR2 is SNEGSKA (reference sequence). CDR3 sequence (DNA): TGCTGTGCTAGAGCCGGGGGGGCGAGGGGCTATAATTCACCCCTCCACTTT. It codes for CCARAGGARGYNSPLHF.

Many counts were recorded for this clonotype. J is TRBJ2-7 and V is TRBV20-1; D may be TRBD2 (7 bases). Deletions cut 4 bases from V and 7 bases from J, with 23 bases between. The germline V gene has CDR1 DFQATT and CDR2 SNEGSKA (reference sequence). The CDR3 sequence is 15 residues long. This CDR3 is CSAIMIRGGVGEQYV. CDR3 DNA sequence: TGCAGTGCTATCATGATCCGCGGGGGCGTCGGGGAGCAGTACGTC.

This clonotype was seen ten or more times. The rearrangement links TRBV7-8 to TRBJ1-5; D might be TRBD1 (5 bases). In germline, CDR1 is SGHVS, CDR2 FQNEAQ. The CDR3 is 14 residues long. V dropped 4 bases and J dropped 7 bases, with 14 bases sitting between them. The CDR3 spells CASSSRGGRQPQHF. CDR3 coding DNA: TGTGCCAGCAGCTCCCGGGGGGGTAGGCAGCCCCAGCATTTT. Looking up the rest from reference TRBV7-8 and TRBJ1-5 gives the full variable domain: GAGVSQSPRYKVAKRGQDVALRCDPISGHVSLFWYQQALGQGPEFLTYFQNEAQLDKSGLPSDRFFAERPEGSVSTLKIQRTQQEDSAVYLCASSSRGGRQPQHFGDGTRLSIL.

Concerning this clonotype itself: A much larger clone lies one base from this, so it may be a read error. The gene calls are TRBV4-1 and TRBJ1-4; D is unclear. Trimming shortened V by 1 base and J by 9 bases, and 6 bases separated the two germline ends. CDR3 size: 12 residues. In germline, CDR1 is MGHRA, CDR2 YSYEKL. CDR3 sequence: CASSQVSQKLFF. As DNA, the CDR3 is TGCGCCAGCAGCCAAGTATCACAAAAACTGTTTTTT.

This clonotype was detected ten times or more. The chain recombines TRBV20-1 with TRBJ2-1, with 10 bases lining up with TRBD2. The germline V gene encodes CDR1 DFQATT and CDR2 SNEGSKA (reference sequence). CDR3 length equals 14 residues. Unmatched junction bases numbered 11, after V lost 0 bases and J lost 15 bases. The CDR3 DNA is TGCAGTGCTAGAGATCCAGCGGGAGGGCCCTCTCCGTTCTTC. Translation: CSARDPAGGPSPFF.

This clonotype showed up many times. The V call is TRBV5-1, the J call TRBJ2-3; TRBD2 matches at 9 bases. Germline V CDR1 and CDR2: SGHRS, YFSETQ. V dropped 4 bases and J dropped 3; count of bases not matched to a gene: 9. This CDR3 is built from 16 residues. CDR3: CASSPSPGLATDTQYF. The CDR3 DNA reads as TGCGCCAGCAGCCCCTCCCCGGGACTAGCAACAGATACGCAGTATTTT.

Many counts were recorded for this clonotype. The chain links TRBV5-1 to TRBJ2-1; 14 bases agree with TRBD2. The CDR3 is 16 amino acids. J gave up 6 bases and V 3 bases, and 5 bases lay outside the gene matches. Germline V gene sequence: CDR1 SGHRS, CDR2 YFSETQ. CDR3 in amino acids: CASSWQTSGGANEQFF. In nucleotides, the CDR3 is TGCGCCAGCAGCTGGCAGACTAGCGGGGGGGCCAATGAGCAGTTCTTC.

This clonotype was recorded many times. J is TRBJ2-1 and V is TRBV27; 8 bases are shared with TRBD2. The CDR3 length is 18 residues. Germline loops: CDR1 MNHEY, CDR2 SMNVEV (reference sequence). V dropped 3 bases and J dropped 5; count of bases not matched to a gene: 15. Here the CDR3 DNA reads TGTGCCAGCAGTTTTTGGGAGCGGGGGAGCCTTACTCACAATGAGCAGTTCTTC. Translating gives CASSFWERGSLTHNEQFF.

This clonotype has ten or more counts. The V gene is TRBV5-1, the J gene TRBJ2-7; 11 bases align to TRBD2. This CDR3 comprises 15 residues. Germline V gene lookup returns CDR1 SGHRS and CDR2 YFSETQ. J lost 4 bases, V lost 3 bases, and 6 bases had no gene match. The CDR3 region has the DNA TGCGCCAGCAGCTCTGGGACTAGCGGCGAATACGAGCAGTACGTC. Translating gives CASSSGTSGEYEQYV.

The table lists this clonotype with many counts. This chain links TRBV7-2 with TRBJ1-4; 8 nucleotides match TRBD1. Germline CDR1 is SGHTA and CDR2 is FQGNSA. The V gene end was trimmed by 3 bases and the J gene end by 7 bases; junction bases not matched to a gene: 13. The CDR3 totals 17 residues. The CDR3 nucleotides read TGTGCCAGCAGCTTTCAGGCCCGAGGGACAGGTGGTGAAAAACTGTTTTTT. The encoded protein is CASSFQARGTGGEKLFF. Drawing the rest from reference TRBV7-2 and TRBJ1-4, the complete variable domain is GAGVSQSPSNKVTEKGKDVELRCDPISGHTALYWYRQSLGQGLEFLIYFQGNSAPDKSGLPSDRFSAERTGGSVSTLTIQRTQQEDSAVYLCASSFQARGTGGEKLFFGSGTQLSVL.

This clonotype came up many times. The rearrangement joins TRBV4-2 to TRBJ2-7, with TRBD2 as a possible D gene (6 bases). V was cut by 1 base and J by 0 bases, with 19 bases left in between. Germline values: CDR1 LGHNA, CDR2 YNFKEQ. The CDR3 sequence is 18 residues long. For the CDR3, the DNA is TGTGCCAGCAGCCAAGTGGGGGGAGGCCTAAGTGACTCCTACGAGCAGTACTTC. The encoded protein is CASSQVGGGLSDSYEQYF.

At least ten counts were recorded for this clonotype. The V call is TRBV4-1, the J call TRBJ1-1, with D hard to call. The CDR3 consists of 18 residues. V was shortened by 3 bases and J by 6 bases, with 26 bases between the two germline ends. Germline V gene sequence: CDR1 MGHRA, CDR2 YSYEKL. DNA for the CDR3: TGCGCCAGCAGCCATCCGGCAGGCCTCCGGGTGGACCTCTCTGAAGCTTTCTTT. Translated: CASSHPAGLRVDLSEAFF.

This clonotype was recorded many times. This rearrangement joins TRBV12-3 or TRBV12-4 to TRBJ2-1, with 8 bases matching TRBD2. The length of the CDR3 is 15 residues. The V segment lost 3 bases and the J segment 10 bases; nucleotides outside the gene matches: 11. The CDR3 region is CASSFGRAGRSEQFF. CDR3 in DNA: TGTGCCAGCAGTTTCGGGAGGGCGGGCAGAAGCGAGCAGTTCTTC.

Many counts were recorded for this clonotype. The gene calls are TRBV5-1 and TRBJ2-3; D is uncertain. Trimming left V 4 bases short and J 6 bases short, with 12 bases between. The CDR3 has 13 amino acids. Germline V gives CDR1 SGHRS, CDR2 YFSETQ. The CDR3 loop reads CASSLRAFDTQYF. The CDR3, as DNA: TGCGCCAGCAGCCTACGGGCCTTCGATACGCAGTATTTT. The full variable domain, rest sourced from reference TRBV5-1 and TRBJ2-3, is KAGVTQTPRYLIKTRGQQVTLSCSPISGHRSVSWYQQTPGQGLQFLFEYFSETQRNKGNFPGRFSGRQFSNSRSEMNVSTLELGDSALYLCASSLRAFDTQYFGPGTRLTVL.

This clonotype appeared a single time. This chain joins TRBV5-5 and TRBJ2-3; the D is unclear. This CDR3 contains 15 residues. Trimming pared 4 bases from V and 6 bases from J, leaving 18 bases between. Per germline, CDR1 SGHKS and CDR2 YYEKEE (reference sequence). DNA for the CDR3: TGTGCCAGCAGCCATCCCCTAGTGGGGATGGATACGCAGTATTTT. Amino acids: CASSHPLVGMDTQYF.

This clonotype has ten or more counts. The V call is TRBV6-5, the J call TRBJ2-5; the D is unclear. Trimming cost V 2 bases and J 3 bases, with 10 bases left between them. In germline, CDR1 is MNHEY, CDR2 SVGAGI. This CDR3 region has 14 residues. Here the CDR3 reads CASSYPGSKETQYF. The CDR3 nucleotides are TGTGCCAGCAGTTACCCGGGCTCGAAAGAGACCCAGTACTTC.

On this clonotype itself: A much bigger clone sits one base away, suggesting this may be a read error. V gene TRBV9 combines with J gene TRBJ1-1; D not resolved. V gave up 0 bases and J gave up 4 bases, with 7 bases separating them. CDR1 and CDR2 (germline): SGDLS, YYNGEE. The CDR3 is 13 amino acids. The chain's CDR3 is CASSVGGSTEAFF. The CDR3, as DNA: TGTGCCAGCAGCGTAGGAGGGAGCACTGAAGCTTTCTTT.

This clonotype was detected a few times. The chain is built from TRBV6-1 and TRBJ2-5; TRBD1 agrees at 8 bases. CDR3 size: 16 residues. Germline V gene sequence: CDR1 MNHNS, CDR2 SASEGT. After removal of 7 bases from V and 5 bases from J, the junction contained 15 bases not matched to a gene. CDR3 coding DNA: TGTGCCAGCACCCGGGACAGGTGGACCGCGGGGGAGACCCAGTACTTC. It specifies CASTRDRWTAGETQYF.

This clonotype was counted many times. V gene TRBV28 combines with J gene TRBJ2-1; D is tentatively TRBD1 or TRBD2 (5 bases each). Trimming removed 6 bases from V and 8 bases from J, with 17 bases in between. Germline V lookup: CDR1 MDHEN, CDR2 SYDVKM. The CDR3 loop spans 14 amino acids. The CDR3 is CASSNPGPRDEQFF. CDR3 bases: TGTGCCAGCAGCAACCCGGGACCCAGGGATGAGCAGTTCTTC.